The text below deals with one T cell receptor (beta chain). The target antigen is unknown. Additional DNA sequences in this sample encode the identical CDR3. The data were obtained in a study of shared clonotypes between healthy human individuals. For each subset, genomic DNA was distributed in equal portions over several immunoSEQ plates. TCRdb keeps only in-frame clones here, not all; method: immunoSEQ multiplex PCR. The sample records 2 million to 3 million clones, approximately 93% being singletons. This CDR3 is built from 13 residues. V was pared by 4 bases and J by 2 bases, with 2 bases of the junction left unmatched. The germline V gene encodes CDR1 MNHEY and CDR2 SVGAGI. Study-level points and caveats: Of the naive CD4 clonotypes, around 5% were shared across a handful of donors. Clonotypes not shared had lower generation probabilities than those common to all four donors. Rarefaction demonstrated incomplete sorted-subset sequencing despite large depth.

The specimen sequenced was naive CD4+ T cells from PBMCs. Subset denoted: CD45RA+ positively selected. The sequence derives from a man between 18 and 35 years old in good health. Some clones in this sample may be carry-over from other donors' samples. This sequence joins TRBV6-5 and TRBJ2-7, with 7 bases matching TRBD1. DNA for the CDR3: TGTGCCAGCAGTTTGACAGGGACCTACGAGCAGTACTTC. This encodes CASSLTGTYEQYF.